The present entry profiles one TCR beta chain with its context. The data were obtained in a study of blood T cell repertoires in COVID-19. The assay was immunoSEQ multiplex PCR, and TCRdb's table has in-frame clones only and misses some. The table records over 250,000 clones, approximately 90% of them present only once. The sequenced material came from PBMCs or T cells enriched from blood (not recorded which). This sequence was found in a man in his forties who had recovered from COVID-19.

CDR3 protein: CASSVEGGAAPGQGVNEQFF. The DNA for the CDR3 is TGTGCCAGCAGCGTAGAAGGGGGGGCGGCACCTGGGCAAGGTGTCAATGAGCAGTTCTTC. The rearrangement uses TRBV9 and TRBJ2-1; weak D call: TRBD2 (7 bases). Trimming left V 0 bases short and J 6 bases short, with 28 bases between. The CDR3 has 20 residues. Germline lookup yields CDR1 SGDLS and CDR2 YYNGEE.